These 9 T cell receptor beta chains originate from one sample sequenced in a study of T cells in localized non-small cell lung cancer. Repertoires were generated with immunoSEQ multiplex PCR, while TCRdb's copy carries only in-frame clones and drops some. The sample holds tens of thousands of clones, around 81% seen once. This sample comprised peripheral blood mononuclear cells, obtained before any cancer treatment. All receptors derive from a male donor older than 55 with stage II lung adenocarcinoma.

This chain joins TRBV15 and TRBJ1-1; D call uncertain. Germline V gene data show CDR1 as LNHNV and CDR2 as YYDKDF (reference sequence). The CDR3 loop spans 14 amino acids. Deletions cut 0 bases from V and 0 bases from J, with 5 bases between. CDR3 coding DNA: TGTGCCACCAGCAGAGACCGAATGAACACTGAAGCTTTCTTT. Protein sequence: CATSRDRMNTEAFF.

The chain combines TRBV9 with TRBJ1-1, with D unclear. V was pared by 0 bases and J by 2 bases, with 11 bases between. Germline assignment: CDR1 SGDLS and CDR2 YYNGEE. The CDR3 has 15 residues. In DNA, the CDR3 is TGTGCCAGCAGCGTAGGTGGCAGACGAAACACTGAAGCTTTCTTT. Translating it yields CASSVGGRRNTEAFF.

V and J are TRBV10-3 and TRBJ1-6; D gene uncertain. Germline lookup yields CDR1 ENHRY and CDR2 SYGVKD. Between the trimmed V and J ends, which lost 3 bases and 5 bases, there was a span of 11 bases. The CDR3 runs 15 residues. Here the CDR3 reads CAISDGTRNNSPLHF. In DNA form, the CDR3 reads TGTGCCATCAGTGATGGCACCAGGAATAATTCACCCCTCCACTTT.

The V call is TRBV18, the J call TRBJ1-3, with D maybe TRBD1 (6 bases). Germline V gene lookup returns CDR1 KGHSH and CDR2 LQKENI. Deletions cut 4 bases from V and 2 bases from J, with 12 bases between. The CDR3 length is 15 residues. The CDR3 bases are TGTGCCAGCTCACAGTCAGGGGCAGCTGGAAACACCATATATTTT. Amino acids: CASSQSGAAGNTIYF.

The chain recombines TRBV11-3 with TRBJ2-1; TRBD2 might be the D (5 bases). Germline V gives CDR1 SGHNT, CDR2 YENEEA. This CDR3 has 14 amino acids. Between the trimmed V and J ends, which lost 1 base and 6 bases, there was a span of 10 bases. The CDR3 sequence: CASSLGLEGNEQFF. Here the CDR3 DNA reads TGTGCCAGCAGCTTAGGGTTAGAGGGCAATGAGCAGTTCTTC.

This clone occurred once. The rearrangement joins TRBV6-1 to TRBJ2-1; possibly TRBD2 for D (6 bases). Trimming cost V 8 bases and J 2 bases, with 16 bases left between them. The CDR3 has 15 amino acids. Germline assignment: CDR1 MNHNS and CDR2 SASEGT. The CDR3, as DNA: TGTGCCAGCGATCCGATGCGGGGCCCCTACAATGAGCAGTTCTTC. It is translated as CASDPMRGPYNEQFF.

The chain couples TRBV28 to TRBJ2-5; D is unclear. The closer fit of TRBJ2-7 to the DNA end suggests the J call may be wrong. The CDR3 is 14 residues long. Germline V gives CDR1 MDHEN, CDR2 SYDVKM. The CDR3 DNA reads as TGTGCCAGCACCTTGGGGTCGCTCCACTACGAGCAGTACTTC. Its translation: CASTLGSLHYEQYF.

This clone was counted once. The rearrangement uses TRBV11-3 and TRBJ2-5; TRBD1 is a possible D gene (5 bases). Per germline, CDR1 SGHNT and CDR2 YENEEA. The CDR3 is 15 residues long. The V end lost 5 bases, the J end lost 0 bases, and 13 bases lay between the germline ends. The CDR3 is CASSTRDSDQETQYF. DNA of the CDR3: TGTGCCAGCAGCACGAGAGACAGTGACCAAGAGACCCAGTACTTC.

This chain links TRBV7-6 with TRBJ1-1; the D is unclear. Germline-derived CDR1 and CDR2 are SGHVS and FNYEAQ. V was pared by 4 bases and J by 1 base, with 7 bases between. This CDR3 has 13 amino acids. DNA of the CDR3: TGTGCCAGCAGCTGGACGGCGAACACTGAAGCTTTCTTT. Protein product: CASSWTANTEAFF.